This record concerns one TCR beta chain sequence. The sample belongs to a study of blood T cell repertoires in COVID-19. Assay used: immunoSEQ multiplex PCR; TCRdb lists only in-frame clones, some missing. The data contain under 300,000 clones, 81% of them seen just once; the ten biggest clones take up roughly 2.9%. This CDR3 comprises 13 residues. Trimming took 3 bases from V and 1 from J, leaving 7 bases between them. Germline lookup yields CDR1 SGHVS and CDR2 FNYEAQ. This rearrangement joins TRBV7-6 to TRBJ2-7; D not resolved. The sequence was obtained from a woman aged 55-70 years with active or convalescent COVID-19. Sequencing was done on a sample of peripheral blood. The CDR3 is CASSFSISYEQYF. CDR3 coding DNA: TGTGCCAGCAGCTTTAGTATATCCTACGAGCAGTACTTC.